This TCR beta chain is drawn from a study of early T cells in non-severe SARS-CoV-2 infection. Trimming removed 4 bases from V and 0 bases from J, with 13 bases in between. Germline CDR1 reads MDHEN; CDR2 reads SYDVKM. The CDR3 length is 16 residues. One entry per CDR3 protein, called by TCRdb with MiXCR from the 5' RACE reads. Here the sample spans about 33,000 distinct CDR3 sequences, about 5% being singletons. The sample was whole blood. The origin of this receptor is an adult who was a healthcare worker with PCR-confirmed SARS-CoV-2 infection or an uninfected control (not recorded which). This chain joins TRBV28 and TRBJ2-1; unclear D gene. This chain's CDR3 is CASSSRGSSSYNEQFF. The CDR3 DNA sequence: TGTGCCAGCAGTTCCCGAGGCTCCAGCTCCTACAATGAGCAGTTCTTC.